The 23 T cell receptor beta chains below come from one sample, sequenced in a study of blood T cell repertoires in COVID-19. Measured with immunoSEQ multiplex PCR; TCRdb has only the in-frame clones, and not every one. The sample holds approximately 470,000 clones, approximately 83% seen once. Sequenced input: peripheral blood. All receptors derive from a human donor in a cohort sampled during active COVID-19.

The chain recombines TRBV3-1 (or the pseudogene TRBV3-2) with TRBJ2-7; 7 nucleotides match TRBD2. There are 14 residues in the CDR3. V lost 4 bases and J lost 6; bases outside the gene matches: 9. Germline CDR1 LGHDT, CDR2 YNNKEL (reference sequence). Here the CDR3 DNA reads TGTGCCAGCAGCCCCGGGGAGGGATGGGGCGAGCAGTACTTC. Translation: CASSPGEGWGEQYF.

CDR3 in amino acids: CASSLGPGLETQYF. In nucleotides, the CDR3 is TGTGCCAGCAGCTTAGGTCCAGGTTTGGAGACCCAGTACTTC. V and J are TRBV11-2 and TRBJ2-5; D is ambiguous. V was clipped by 1 base and J by 5 bases, with 11 bases between them. This CDR3 comprises 14 residues. Germline lookup yields CDR1 SGHAT and CDR2 FQNNGV.

The gene calls are TRBV7-2 and TRBJ2-7; TRBD2 aligns across 10 bases. The germline CDR1 and CDR2 sequences are SGHTA and FQGNSA. CDR3 length: 17 amino acids. The junction had 12 bases not matched to a gene; V was cut back by 0 bases and J by 7 bases. The CDR3 bases are TGTGCCAGCAGCTTAGCGAAGCGGGAGGGCCGTATGGGGGAGCAGTACTTC. Translated: CASSLAKREGRMGEQYF. Combining the CDR3 with reference TRBV7-2 and TRBJ2-7 gives the whole variable domain GAGVSQSPSNKVTEKGKDVELRCDPISGHTALYWYRQSLGQGLEFLIYFQGNSAPDKSGLPSDRFSAERTGGSVSTLTIQRTQQEDSAVYLCASSLAKREGRMGEQYFGPGTRLTVT.

DNA for the CDR3: TGTGCCACCAGTGCGACAGGGGGCACAGATACGCAGTATTTT. Translation gives CATSATGGTDTQYF. The chain couples TRBV24-1 to TRBJ2-3; TRBD1 aligns across 8 bases. The trim removed 5 bases at V and 1 base at J, leaving 1 base unmatched. CDR3 length: 14 amino acids. Germline V gene lookup returns CDR1 KGHDR and CDR2 SFDVKD.

The chain combines TRBV5-1 with TRBJ1-4; D call uncertain. The germline gives CDR1 SGHRS, CDR2 YFSETQ. CDR3 length equals 15 residues. V lost 2 bases, J lost 0 bases, and 8 bases lay in between. As DNA, the CDR3 is TGCGCCAGCAGCTTTTCGGGTGCAACTAATGAAAAACTGTTTTTT. Its translation is CASSFSGATNEKLFF.

V gene TRBV18 combines with J gene TRBJ2-7; perhaps TRBD1 as D (6 bases). The V end was cut by 4 bases, the J end by 1 base, with 8 bases between. Germline CDR1 KGHSH, CDR2 LQKENI. The CDR3 extends over 13 amino acids. The CDR3 DNA reads TGTGCCAGCTCACAGGACAGTTCCTACGAGCAGTACTTC. This gives the protein CASSQDSSYEQYF.

This sequence joins TRBV18 and TRBJ1-4; a possible D gene is TRBD1 (6 bases). There are 14 residues in the CDR3. Trimming took 5 bases from V and 6 from J, leaving 13 bases between them. Germline values: CDR1 KGHSH, CDR2 LQKENI. Written as DNA, the CDR3 is TGTGCCAGCTCATCCGGGACAATCTATGAAAAACTGTTTTTT. Translated, it gives CASSSGTIYEKLFF.

This chain connects TRBV25-1 to TRBJ1-2; 7 bases are shared with TRBD1. CDR1 and CDR2 from the germline V gene are MGHDK and SYGVNS. V shed 4 bases and J 6 bases; nucleotides not matched to a gene: 8. The CDR3 runs 14 residues. The CDR3 coding sequence is TGTGCCAGCAGTGTACCGGGGACAGATAATGGCTACACCTTC. Amino acids: CASSVPGTDNGYTF.

This chain links TRBV5-1 with TRBJ2-3; 7 bases match TRBD2. The CDR3 has 16 amino acids. The junction had 8 bases not matched to a gene; V was cut back by 4 bases and J by 0 bases. Germline V gives CDR1 SGHRS, CDR2 YFSETQ. CDR3 DNA: TGCGCCAGCAGCCTTGGGACTACGTTTAGCACAGATACGCAGTATTTT. As protein: CASSLGTTFSTDTQYF.

This chain connects TRBV7-8 to TRBJ2-7, with TRBD1 as a possible D gene (5 bases). CDR3 length equals 15 residues. The germline gives CDR1 SGHVS, CDR2 FQNEAQ. Trimming shortened V by 3 bases and J by 6 bases, and 18 bases separated the two germline ends. CDR3 nucleotides: TGTGCCAGCAGCTTGGGTTCCGCAGGGTATTCCGAGCAGTACTTC. The encoded protein is CASSLGSAGYSEQYF.

The chain uses TRBV9 and TRBJ2-7; 8 nucleotides line up with TRBD2. V was pared by 4 bases and J by 2 bases, with 5 bases of the junction left unmatched. From germline, CDR1 is SGDLS and CDR2 YYNGEE. This CDR3 is 14 amino acids long. The chain's CDR3 is CASSLTSAAYEQYF. The CDR3 DNA follows: TGTGCCAGCAGCTTGACTAGCGCTGCCTACGAGCAGTACTTC.

The V call is TRBV6-4, the J call TRBJ1-1; D gene ambiguous. The CDR3 totals 15 residues. The V end was cut by 0 bases, the J end by 0 bases, with 8 bases between. From germline, CDR1 is MRHNA and CDR2 SNTAGT. The CDR3 DNA is TGTGCCAGCAGTGACTCGGCGGGTCTGAACACTGAAGCTTTCTTT. The encoded protein is CASSDSAGLNTEAFF.

V is TRBV19 and J is TRBJ1-5; 9 nucleotides line up with TRBD1. J gave up 0 bases and V 6 bases, and 9 bases lay outside the gene matches. The germline CDR1 and CDR2 sequences are LNHDA and SQIVND (reference sequence). The CDR3 runs to 17 residues. The CDR3 region has the DNA TGTGCCAGTAGCGCGGGACAGGGAAAACCTAGCAATCAGCCCCAGCATTTT. Translating it yields CASSAGQGKPSNQPQHF.

The V and J genes are TRBV28 and TRBJ1-2; D gene unclear. From germline, CDR1 is MDHEN and CDR2 SYDVKM. V was trimmed by 2 bases and J by 4 bases, leaving 17 bases between them. The CDR3 is made up of 16 amino acids. The CDR3: CASSLNAGPYRYGYTF. CDR3 in DNA: TGTGCCAGCAGTTTAAACGCAGGCCCATACCGCTATGGCTACACCTTC.

The chain has TRBV6-5 and TRBJ2-7; TRBD2 matches at 7 bases. Germline lookup yields CDR1 MNHEY and CDR2 SVGAGI. The V gene end was trimmed by 4 bases and the J gene end by 5 bases; junction bases not matched to a gene: 11. This CDR3 has 15 amino acids. The CDR3 loop reads CASSSFGLGDHEQYF. The CDR3 DNA follows: TGTGCCAGCAGTTCCTTTGGACTAGGTGATCACGAGCAGTACTTC.

This clone was seen a single time. The CDR3 DNA follows: TGTGCCTGGAGTGTAACTTCAGGATTCAATCAGCCCCAGCATTTT. Its protein is CAWSVTSGFNQPQHF. This chain joins TRBV30 and TRBJ1-5; D is uncertain. The CDR3 spans 15 residues. Looked up from germline, CDR1 is GTSNPN and CDR2 is SVGIG (reference sequence). Trimming cost V 0 bases and J 3 bases, with 12 bases left between them.

The V call is TRBV28, the J call TRBJ2-3, with 10 bases fitting TRBD2. This CDR3 is 15 amino acids long. The V gene's germline CDR1 is MDHEN and CDR2 SYDVKM. Trimming cost V 6 bases and J 4 bases; bases outside gene matches: 7. This CDR3 reads CASSLAGGPADTQYF. The CDR3 DNA sequence: TGTGCCAGCAGCTTAGCGGGAGGCCCCGCAGATACGCAGTATTTT.

This clone was detected once. The chain links TRBV18 to TRBJ2-7, with 13 bases lining up with TRBD2. Germline CDR1 is KGHSH and CDR2 is LQKENI. The CDR3 is 16 amino acids. The ends lost 3 bases at V and 5 bases at J; junction bases unmatched: 7. The CDR3 loop reads CASSPGLAGIGDEQYF. The CDR3 region has the DNA TGTGCCAGCTCACCGGGACTAGCGGGAATAGGGGACGAGCAGTACTTC.

V is TRBV19 and J is TRBJ1-4; a possible D gene is TRBD1 (5 bases). From germline, CDR1 is LNHDA and CDR2 SQIVND (reference sequence). The V end lost 1 base, the J end lost 5 bases, and 14 bases lay between the germline ends. The CDR3 contains 16 residues. The chain's CDR3 is CASSIVADSFNEKLFF. The CDR3 DNA reads TGTGCCAGTAGTATAGTGGCCGACAGCTTCAATGAAAAACTGTTTTTT.

V usage is TRBV3-1 (or the pseudogene TRBV3-2) and J usage is TRBJ1-2; D is ambiguous. Germline V gene sequence: CDR1 LGHDT, CDR2 YNNKEL (reference sequence). The CDR3 runs to 12 residues. With 1 base removed from V and 8 bases from J, the gap between germline ends came to 8 bases. CDR3 nucleotides: TGTGCCAGCAGCCAAGGGTTCAGGGGCTACACCTTC. It yields the protein CASSQGFRGYTF.

This clone was picked up one time. In DNA form, the CDR3 reads TGTGCCAGTAGTAGACTAGCGCGCGCCGGGGAGCTGTTTTTT. It encodes CASSRLARAGELFF. The genes are TRBV19 and TRBJ2-2, with 8 bases lining up with TRBD2. Per the germline V gene, CDR1 is LNHDA and CDR2 is SQIVND (reference sequence). The CDR3 runs 14 residues. The junction had 4 bases not matched to a gene; V was cut back by 4 bases and J by 6 bases.

V and J are TRBV10-2 and TRBJ2-7; 10 nucleotides align to TRBD1. Germline V gene sequence: CDR1 WSHSY, CDR2 SAAADI. V shed 6 bases, J shed 3 bases, and the junction held 2 bases outside the gene matches. CDR3 size: 13 residues. The CDR3: CASRGQGIYEQYF. The CDR3 DNA is TGCGCCAGCAGGGGACAGGGGATCTACGAGCAGTACTTC.

Points on this clone: Other DNA sequences from this sample encode an identical CDR3 as well. The genes are TRBV7-9 and TRBJ1-3, with unresolved D. This CDR3 is 14 amino acids long. V was pared by 0 bases and J by 3 bases, with 6 bases between. The germline gives CDR1 SEHNR, CDR2 FQNEAQ (reference sequence). CDR3 region: CASSLAGSGNTIYF. The DNA for the CDR3 is TGTGCCAGCAGCTTAGCAGGGAGTGGAAACACCATATATTTT.